The clone carrying this TCR beta chain was observed once. The antigen is undetermined. Germline CDR1 is SEHNR and CDR2 is FQNEAQ (reference sequence). V lost 3 bases to trimming and J lost 4 bases; unmatched junction nucleotides: 10. This CDR3 spans 17 amino acids. Assay used: immunoSEQ multiplex PCR; TCRdb lists only in-frame clones, some missing. Here the sample spans around 8,100 clones, around 75% being singletons. The sample is drawn from a study of neoadjuvant nivolumab and ipilimumab in lung cancer. On the study more broadly: The combination arm added day-1 ipilimumab 1 mg/kg to nivolumab 3 mg/kg on days 1, 15, 29. Study-wide results and limits: Pretherapy blood TCR richness correlated positively with resected tumor richness. TCR richness and clonality were higher in tumors than adjacent uninvolved lung. TCR clonality did not significantly correlate with pathologic tumor regression.

This TCR was recovered from an adult with non-small cell lung cancer. Sequencing was performed on adjacent normal lung tissue, taken after neoadjuvant nivolumab, alone or with ipilimumab, at or shortly before surgery. The chain is built from TRBV7-9 and TRBJ2-1; 9 nucleotides match TRBD2. The CDR3 sequence: CASSFAPGTSLYNEQFF. The CDR3 DNA follows: TGTGCCAGCAGCTTCGCTCCCGGGACTAGCCTGTACAATGAGCAGTTCTTC.